This T cell receptor (beta chain) appears in the sequencing data of a study of blood T cell repertoires in COVID-19. Study-wide background: Both acute and convalescent COVID-19 samples were obtained from the United States, Italy and Spain. T cells, B-cell-depleted T cells, or PBMCs supplied cDNA or gDNA.

As regards this clone: Other DNA sequences in the sample encode the same CDR3.

The CDR3 is 14 residues long. The V segment lost 5 bases and the J segment 4 bases; nucleotides outside the gene matches: 5. Looked up from germline, CDR1 is SGHTA and CDR2 is FQGTGA. Original handling: Amplified reference gene primers provided the basis for estimating nucleated cell counts. TCRdb keeps only in-frame clones here, not all; method: immunoSEQ multiplex PCR. V and J calls and clone size come straight from that table; D and trimming were deduced from the DNA. Here the sample spans some 200,000 clones, approximately 85% being singletons. In Seattle, patients joined the study during active infection and were tracked longitudinally.

The sequence was collected from a woman aged 70-85 years with COVID-19, enrolled during active disease. The sample was peripheral blood. The chain recombines TRBV7-3 with TRBJ2-5; 9 bases fit TRBD1. The CDR3 nucleotides are TGTGCCAGCAGCCCACAGGGGGCGCCAGAGACCCAGTACTTC. Residues: CASSPQGAPETQYF.